Below are 26 T cell receptor beta chains sequenced from a single sample in a study of regulatory T cells in long-lasting Graves disease (dated by TCRdb to the early 2020s). This sample's time point label indicates: newly diagnosed GD, antithyroid drugs for less than 3 months. For both TCR sequencing and RNA sequencing, RNA was extracted from PBMCs using TRIzol. To prepare the library, multiplex PCR was applied. For sequencing, an Illumina HiSeq 4000 was employed. To build TCR beta libraries, CDR3 regions were amplified by Arm-PCR using iRepertoire HTBI primers. TCRdb reworked the public reads: Q25 trimming with fastp, MiXCR clone assembly, productive beta chains retained. Here each entry gathers all rows of one CDR3 protein and keeps the most common genes and DNA. This sample comprises some 450,000 distinct CDR3 sequences, 15% to 20% of them detected only once. The ten largest make up roughly a tenth of the sample.

These records were also assigned to another study, of T cells in Graves' hyperthyroidism and ophthalmopathy.

The sample was peripheral blood mononuclear cells (PBMCs), taken at new diagnosis, from a patient treated with antithyroid drugs. The source of these receptors is a young woman with Graves disease. Donor details come from another sample of the same person, matched by shared clones.

The sample holds a few counts of this clonotype. V gene TRBV28 combines with J gene TRBJ2-1, with TRBD2 matching 8 bases. The ends lost 5 bases at V and 10 bases at J; junction bases unmatched: 16. Germline loops: CDR1 MDHEN, CDR2 SYDVKM. The CDR3 runs to 16 residues. Here the CDR3 reads CASSPEGLASAGEQFF. The CDR3 DNA is TGTGCCAGCAGTCCAGAAGGACTAGCCTCAGCGGGGGAGCAGTTCTTC.

In its sample, this clonotype was seen many times. This chain joins TRBV7-9 and TRBJ2-3, with a possible D match to TRBD1 (6 bases). CDR3 length equals 16 residues. Trimming shortened V by 4 bases and J by 0 bases, and 14 bases separated the two germline ends. Germline V gives CDR1 SEHNR, CDR2 FQNEAQ (reference sequence). CDR3 in DNA: TGTGCCAGCAGCTCTCCGGGACACACTAGCACAGATACGCAGTATTTT. It is translated as CASSSPGHTSTDTQYF.

In this sample, this clonotype turned up a few times. The chain joins TRBV15 to TRBJ2-2; TRBD1 matches 7 bases. This CDR3 contains 18 residues. The J segment lost 2 bases and the V segment lost 0 bases, leaving 9 bases of the junction unmatched. Germline V CDR1 and CDR2: LNHNV, YYDKDF (reference sequence). CDR3 nucleotides: TGTGCCACCAGCAGAGAGTTTCGGACAGGAGTTAACACCGGGGAGCTGTTTTTT. It is translated as CATSREFRTGVNTGELFF.

This clonotype was observed a handful of times. The rearrangement joins TRBV27 to TRBJ2-1, with D perhaps matching TRBD2 (6 bases). Between the trimmed V and J ends, which lost 8 bases and 0 bases, there was a span of 8 bases. The CDR3 length is 13 residues. Germline CDR1 and CDR2: MNHEY and SMNVEV (reference sequence). The CDR3 protein is CASHSGSYNEQFF. CDR3 coding DNA: TGTGCCAGCCATAGCGGCTCCTACAATGAGCAGTTCTTC.

This clonotype was seen only a few times. The rearrangement uses TRBV19 and TRBJ2-3; possible D gene TRBD2, 6 bases. The length of the CDR3 is 15 residues. Germline loops: CDR1 LNHDA, CDR2 SQIVND (reference sequence). Trimming removed 3 bases from V and 6 bases from J, with 16 bases in between. The CDR3 coding sequence is TGTGCCAGTAGTATGCCCCCGGGACTCCTGGATACGCAGTATTTT. Translation: CASSMPPGLLDTQYF.

This clonotype was seen just once. The chain couples TRBV16 to TRBJ1-1; 8 positions match TRBD1. The CDR3 runs 15 residues. V trimming: 2 bases; J trimming: 5 bases; junction bases outside the gene matches: 7. Germline CDR1 and CDR2: KGHSY and FQNENV. CDR3 loop: CASSQAGQGGTEAFF. In nucleotides, the CDR3 is TGTGCCAGCAGCCAAGCCGGACAGGGTGGGACTGAAGCTTTCTTT.

This clonotype was seen repeatedly, ten times or more. The chain recombines TRBV20-1 with TRBJ2-7, with D possibly matching TRBD1 (5 bases). This CDR3 spans 14 amino acids. V shed 3 bases and J shed 3 bases, with 15 bases lying between them. Germline CDR1 DFQATT, CDR2 SNEGSKA (reference sequence). In DNA form, the CDR3 reads TGCAGTGCTAGCCAGGAGACAGCGTACTACGAGCAGTACTTC. Encoded protein: CSASQETAYYEQYF.

This clonotype was counted many times. The gene calls are TRBV6-9 and TRBJ2-1; 12 bases fit TRBD2. Germline CDR1 reads MNHGY; CDR2 reads SVAAGI. Trimming took 3 bases from V and 5 from J; bases not matched to a gene: 11. There are 18 residues in the CDR3. The CDR3: CASSYLWLAGGLNNEQFF. For the CDR3, the DNA is TGTGCCAGCAGTTACCTCTGGCTAGCGGGAGGGCTAAACAATGAGCAGTTCTTC.

This clonotype came up many times. J is TRBJ2-7 and V is TRBV28, with a possible D match to TRBD2 (6 bases). This CDR3 comprises 12 residues. Trimming took 6 bases from V and 4 from J, leaving 10 bases between them. The germline gives CDR1 MDHEN, CDR2 SYDVKM. The CDR3 spells CASRLARYEQYF. The CDR3 DNA sequence: TGTGCCAGCAGACTAGCCAGGTACGAGCAGTACTTC.

This clonotype turned up a few times. The chain couples TRBV19 to TRBJ2-1, with 7 bases matching TRBD2. The CDR3 is 17 residues long. V shed 6 bases and J 7 bases; nucleotides not matched to a gene: 18. Per the germline V gene, CDR1 is LNHDA and CDR2 is SQIVND (reference sequence). CDR3 amino acids: CASRRGVLATWVNEQFF. The CDR3, as DNA: TGTGCCAGTAGGAGAGGGGTACTAGCGACCTGGGTTAATGAGCAGTTCTTC.

This rearrangement joins TRBV9 to TRBJ2-7, with D possibly matching TRBD1 (6 bases). Germline V gene lookup returns CDR1 SGDLS and CDR2 YYNGEE. The V and J ends lost 3 bases and 3 bases respectively, with 16 bases between them. The CDR3 has 15 amino acids. The CDR3 protein is CASSGGSEGDYEQYF. The CDR3 DNA is TGTGCCAGCAGCGGGGGATCAGAGGGGGACTACGAGCAGTACTTC. The full variable domain, completed using reference TRBV9 and TRBJ2-7, is DSGVTQTPKHLITATGQRVTLRCSPRSGDLSVYWYQQSLDQGLQFLIQYYNGEERAKGNILERFSAQQFPDLHSELNLSSLELGDSALYFCASSGGSEGDYEQYFGPGTRLTVT.

This clonotype was counted between two and nine times. Since a much larger clone is just one base distant, this may be a read error. As the CDR3 is not closed by the conserved phenylalanine or tryptophan, this likely results from a read error. This chain joins TRBV11-3 and TRBJ2-3, with D hard to call. V lost 2 bases to trimming and J lost 4 bases, with 4 bases between them. The CDR3 consists of 12 residues. From germline, CDR1 is SGHNT and CDR2 YENEEA. The CDR3 region is CASSLSADTQYL. DNA of the CDR3: TGTGCCAGCAGCTTATCGGCAGATACGCAGTATCTT.

The chain links TRBV5-6 to TRBJ1-5, with a weak D call TRBD1 (5 bases). This CDR3 has 17 residues. Germline CDR1 is SGHDT and CDR2 is YYEEEE. The V gene lost 3 bases and the J gene lost 0 bases, with 16 bases spanning the gap. In nucleotides, the CDR3 is TGTGCCAGCAGCTCCCACAGGACGTCATATAGCAATCAGCCCCAGCATTTT. Translated: CASSSHRTSYSNQPQHF.

The chain recombines TRBV29-1 with TRBJ2-1, with TRBD2 identical over 9 bases. The CDR3 has 18 residues. Germline assignment: CDR1 SQVTM and CDR2 ANQGSEA. The V and J ends lost 3 bases and 1 base, in that order; junction bases with no gene match: 13. Here the CDR3 DNA reads TGCAGCGTTGAGCCGGGACTAGCCGGGAGAAGATCCTACAATGAGCAGTTCTTC. It specifies CSVEPGLAGRRSYNEQFF.

The CDR3 sequence: CASSLLETAGGANYGYTF. In nucleotides, the CDR3 is TGTGCCAGCAGCTTACTTGAGACGGCAGGGGGAGCTAACTATGGCTACACCTTC. The V and J genes are TRBV5-4 and TRBJ1-2, with 7 bases lining up with TRBD1. The CDR3 contains 18 residues. The germline V gene encodes CDR1 SGHNT and CDR2 YYREEE (reference sequence). V was pared by 2 bases and J by 0 bases, with 13 bases of the junction left unmatched.

The J gene is TRBJ1-6, the V gene TRBV28; 8 nucleotides match TRBD1. Losses at the gene ends were 8 bases for V and 8 bases for J; bases not matched to a gene: 8. Germline V gene data show CDR1 as MDHEN and CDR2 as SYDVKM. CDR3 size: 14 residues. The CDR3 DNA follows: TGTGCCAGCCGCCCGGACAGGGAAGATTCACCCCTCCACTTT. Amino acid sequence: CASRPDREDSPLHF.

This clonotype was seen repeatedly, ten times or more. V usage is TRBV11-2 and J usage is TRBJ2-1; D call uncertain. The V gene lost 7 bases and the J gene lost 7 bases, with 14 bases spanning the gap. The CDR3 runs to 13 residues. CDR1 SGHAT and CDR2 FQNNGV come from the germline V gene. CDR3 coding DNA: TGTGCCAGCACCCAAATGGGGTGGAATGAGCAGTTCTTC. Its translation: CASTQMGWNEQFF.

This clonotype has at least ten counts. The rearrangement links TRBV7-2 to TRBJ1-1; no reliable D call. The CDR3 totals 14 residues. V gave up 3 bases and J gave up 4 bases, with 12 bases separating them. In germline, CDR1 is SGHTA, CDR2 FQGNSA. The CDR3 loop reads CASSFSRRSTEAFF. The CDR3 DNA sequence: TGTGCCAGCAGCTTCTCTCGACGTTCCACTGAAGCTTTCTTT.

In its sample, this clonotype was seen many times. The chain is built from TRBV18 and TRBJ1-4, with D possibly being TRBD1 (5 bases). Germline V gene lookup returns CDR1 KGHSH and CDR2 LQKENI. With 8 bases removed from V and 8 bases from J, the gap between germline ends came to 15 bases. This CDR3 contains 13 residues. The CDR3 nucleotides are TGTGCCAGCACGAACAGGAGAGGGGAAAAACTGTTTTTT. Amino acid sequence: CASTNRRGEKLFF.

This clonotype has a count of ten or more. The chain recombines TRBV20-1 with TRBJ2-1; 10 nucleotides match TRBD2. Per the germline V gene, CDR1 is DFQATT and CDR2 is SNEGSKA (reference sequence). This CDR3 is 12 amino acids long. V was pared by 7 bases and J by 8 bases, with 5 bases of the junction left unmatched. For the CDR3, the DNA is TGCAGTGGCCTAGCGGGAGTCTATGAGCAGTTCTTC. Its protein product is CSGLAGVYEQFF.

The sample holds many counts of this clonotype. This chain connects TRBV7-2 to TRBJ1-2, with a weak D call TRBD1 (5 bases). The germline V gene has CDR1 SGHTA and CDR2 FQGNSA. The CDR3 length is 12 residues. V lost 2 bases and J 7 bases, leaving 8 bases between the germline ends. In DNA, the CDR3 is TGTGCCAGCAGCTTACAGGGTCTTGGCTACACCTTC. As protein: CASSLQGLGYTF.

This clonotype occurred many times. The chain employs TRBV7-9 and TRBJ1-1; 7 bases fit TRBD1. The V and J ends lost 5 bases and 1 base, in that order; junction bases with no gene match: 4. CDR3 length: 14 residues. Germline V gene sequence: CDR1 SEHNR, CDR2 FQNEAQ (reference sequence). CDR3 region: CASSRGTANTEAFF. CDR3 nucleotide sequence: TGTGCCAGCAGCCGAGGGACAGCGAACACTGAAGCTTTCTTT.

Worth noting for this clonotype: At one end the junction does not follow the germline gene, possibly because of a read error. This chain connects TRBV19 to TRBJ2-1, with D perhaps given as TRBD1 or TRBD2 (5 bases each). This CDR3 is built from 17 residues. Germline-derived CDR1 and CDR2 are LNHDA and SQIVND (reference sequence). CDR3: CASSIQGGPSSYNGQFF. The DNA of the CDR3 is TGTGCCAGTAGTATTCAGGGCGGGCCTAGCTCCTACAATGGGCAGTTCTTC.

This clonotype has at least ten counts. The V and J genes are TRBV28 and TRBJ2-1, with 7 bases that match TRBD2. Trimming cost V 9 bases and J 4 bases; bases outside gene matches: 9. The length of the CDR3 is 14 residues. CDR1 is MDHEN, CDR2 SYDVKM, per germline. The CDR3: CASEGWEGYNEQFF. CDR3 DNA: TGTGCCAGTGAGGGATGGGAGGGTTACAATGAGCAGTTCTTC.

This clonotype has only a few counts. The chain has TRBV3-2 and TRBJ2-1; the table names TRBD2, a call not compared with the DNA. TRBV3-2 is an annotated pseudogene. The CDR3 sequence is 18 residues long. The CDR3 DNA is TGTGCCAGCAGCCAAGATCGGCCGGGTGACGGGAGAGGAAATGAGCAGTTCTTC. It yields the protein CASSQDRPGDGRGNEQFF.

This clonotype was found many times. V usage is TRBV28 and J usage is TRBJ1-6, with 7 bases fitting TRBD1. This CDR3 contains 16 residues. The germline V gene has CDR1 MDHEN and CDR2 SYDVKM. The V segment lost 10 bases and the J segment 3 bases; nucleotides outside the gene matches: 12. Here the CDR3 reads CATETGTLYYNSPLHF. CDR3 DNA: TGTGCCACCGAGACAGGGACCCTATACTATAATTCACCCCTCCACTTT.